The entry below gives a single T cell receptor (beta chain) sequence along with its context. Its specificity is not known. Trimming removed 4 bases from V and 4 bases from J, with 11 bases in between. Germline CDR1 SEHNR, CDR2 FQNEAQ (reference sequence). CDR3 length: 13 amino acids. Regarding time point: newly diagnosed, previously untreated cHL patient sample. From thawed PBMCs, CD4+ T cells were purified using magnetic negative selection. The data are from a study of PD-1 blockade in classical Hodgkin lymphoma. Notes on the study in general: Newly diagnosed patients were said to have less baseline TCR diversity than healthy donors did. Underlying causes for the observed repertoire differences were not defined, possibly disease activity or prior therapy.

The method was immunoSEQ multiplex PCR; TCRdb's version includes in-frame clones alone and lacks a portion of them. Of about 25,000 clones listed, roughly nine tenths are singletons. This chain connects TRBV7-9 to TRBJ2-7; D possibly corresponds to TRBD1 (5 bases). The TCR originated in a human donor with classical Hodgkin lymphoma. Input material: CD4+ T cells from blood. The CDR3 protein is CASSSGRQYEQYF. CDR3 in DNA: TGTGCCAGCAGCTCGGGCCGACAGTACGAGCAGTACTTC. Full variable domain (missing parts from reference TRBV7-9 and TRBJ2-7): DTGVSQNPRHKITKRGQNVTFRCDPISEHNRLYWYRQTLGQGPEFLTYFQNEAQLEKSRLLSDRFSAERPKGSFSTLEIQRTEQGDSAMYLCASSSGRQYEQYFGPGTRLTVT.